This entry describes one TCR beta chain. What it recognizes is unknown. The sample is drawn from a study of T cell responses to AZD1222 COVID-19 vaccine. Only in-frame clones appear in the TCRdb table, and some are missing; sequencing was by immunoSEQ multiplex PCR. This table has 72,000 or so clones, more than 75% appearing once. Germline lookup yields CDR1 SGHNT and CDR2 YENEEA. The CDR3 totals 15 residues. Deletions cut 1 base from V and 5 bases from J, with 14 bases between. Overall study results and limits: Clonal diversity was possibly underestimated; the donors were predominantly white British and more often female.

This sequence was found in an adult in good health. The sequenced sample was peripheral blood, obtained on day 0 of AZD1222 vaccination. V and J are TRBV11-3 and TRBJ2-5; D tentatively fits TRBD1 or TRBD2 (6 bases each). As DNA, the CDR3 is TGTGCCAGCAGCTTAGGTTCCGTAGGGGGGGAGACCCAGTACTTC. Translated, it gives CASSLGSVGGETQYF.